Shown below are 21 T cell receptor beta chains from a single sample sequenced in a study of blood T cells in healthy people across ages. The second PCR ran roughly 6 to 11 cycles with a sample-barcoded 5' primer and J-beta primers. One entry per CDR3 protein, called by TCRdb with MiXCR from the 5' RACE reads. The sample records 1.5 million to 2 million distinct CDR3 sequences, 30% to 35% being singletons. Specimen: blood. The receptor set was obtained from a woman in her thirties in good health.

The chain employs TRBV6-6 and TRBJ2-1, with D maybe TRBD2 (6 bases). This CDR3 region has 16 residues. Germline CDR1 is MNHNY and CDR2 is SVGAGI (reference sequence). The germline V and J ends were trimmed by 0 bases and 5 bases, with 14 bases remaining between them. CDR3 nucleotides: TGTGCCAGCAGTTACTCGTACGGGGGAGCCAACAATGAGCAGTTCTTC. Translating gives CASSYSYGGANNEQFF.

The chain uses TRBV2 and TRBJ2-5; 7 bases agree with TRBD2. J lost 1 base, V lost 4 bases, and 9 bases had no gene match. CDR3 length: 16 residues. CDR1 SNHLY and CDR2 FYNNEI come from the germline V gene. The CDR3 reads CASSGRAGTIQETQYF. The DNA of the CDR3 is TGTGCCAGCAGTGGGCGGGCAGGGACTATCCAAGAGACCCAGTACTTC.

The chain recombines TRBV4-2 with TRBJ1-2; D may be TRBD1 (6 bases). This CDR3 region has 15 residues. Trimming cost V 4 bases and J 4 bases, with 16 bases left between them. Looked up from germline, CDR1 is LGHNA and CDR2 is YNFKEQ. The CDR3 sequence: CASSLGDNSSYGYTF. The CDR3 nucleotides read TGTGCCAGCAGCCTCGGGGACAACAGTAGCTATGGCTACACCTTC.

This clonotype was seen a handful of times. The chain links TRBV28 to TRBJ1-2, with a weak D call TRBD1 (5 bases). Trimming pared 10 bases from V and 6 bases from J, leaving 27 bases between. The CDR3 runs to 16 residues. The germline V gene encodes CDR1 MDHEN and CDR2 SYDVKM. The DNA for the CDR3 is TGTGCCACCCGTAGGGGTTTTTGGCCCGATGAAAATGGCTACACCTTC. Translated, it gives CATRRGFWPDENGYTF.

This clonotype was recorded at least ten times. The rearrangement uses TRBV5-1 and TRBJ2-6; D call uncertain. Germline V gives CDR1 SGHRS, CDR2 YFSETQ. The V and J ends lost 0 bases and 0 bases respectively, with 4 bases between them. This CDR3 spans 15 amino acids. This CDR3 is CASSLDGSGANVLTF. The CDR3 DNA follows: TGCGCCAGCAGCTTGGACGGCTCTGGGGCCAACGTCCTGACTTTC.

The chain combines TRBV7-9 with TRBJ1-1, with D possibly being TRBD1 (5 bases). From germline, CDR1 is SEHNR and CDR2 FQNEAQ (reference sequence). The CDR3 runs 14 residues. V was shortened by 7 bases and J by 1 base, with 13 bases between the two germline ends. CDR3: CASIITGQNTEAFF. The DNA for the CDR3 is TGTGCCAGCATCATTACTGGACAGAACACTGAAGCTTTCTTT. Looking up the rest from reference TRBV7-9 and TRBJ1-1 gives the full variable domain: DTGVSQNPRHKITKRGQNVTFRCDPISEHNRLYWYRQTLGQGPEFLTYFQNEAQLEKSRLLSDRFSAERPKGSFSTLEIQRTEQGDSAMYLCASIITGQNTEAFFGQGTRLTVV.

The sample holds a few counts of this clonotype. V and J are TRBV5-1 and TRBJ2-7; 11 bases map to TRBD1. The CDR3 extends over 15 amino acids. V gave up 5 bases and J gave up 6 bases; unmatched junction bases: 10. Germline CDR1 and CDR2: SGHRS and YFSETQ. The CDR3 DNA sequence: TGCGCCAGCAGTCTAGGACAGGGGGCTCAGGGCGAGCAGTACTTC. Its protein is CASSLGQGAQGEQYF.

The CDR3 DNA is TGTGCCAGCAGTTTCTCGGCAGGCTACGAGCAGTACTTC. Its protein product is CASSFSAGYEQYF. The rearrangement joins TRBV27 to TRBJ2-4; D not resolved. The assigned J gene may be wrong: the sequence end matches TRBJ2-7 better. The germline CDR1 and CDR2 sequences are MNHEY and SMNVEV (reference sequence). This CDR3 region has 13 residues.

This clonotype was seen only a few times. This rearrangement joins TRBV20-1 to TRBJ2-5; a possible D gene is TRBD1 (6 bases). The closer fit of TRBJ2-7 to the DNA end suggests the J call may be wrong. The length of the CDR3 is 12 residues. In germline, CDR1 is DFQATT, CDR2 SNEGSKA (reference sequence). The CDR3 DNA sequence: TGCAGTGCTAAGGGGGTACTCTACGAGCAGTACTTC. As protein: CSAKGVLYEQYF.

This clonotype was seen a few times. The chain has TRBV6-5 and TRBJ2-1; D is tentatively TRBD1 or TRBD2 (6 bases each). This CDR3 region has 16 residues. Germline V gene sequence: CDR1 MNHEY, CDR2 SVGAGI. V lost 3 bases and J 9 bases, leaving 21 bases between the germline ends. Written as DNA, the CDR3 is TGTGCCAGCAGTTATAAACTAGCAGGAGGGGGTAGTGAGCAGTTCTTC. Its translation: CASSYKLAGGGSEQFF.

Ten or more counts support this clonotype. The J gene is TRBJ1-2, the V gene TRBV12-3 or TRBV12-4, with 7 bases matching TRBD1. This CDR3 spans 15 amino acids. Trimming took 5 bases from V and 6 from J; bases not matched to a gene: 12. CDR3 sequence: CASSPMTGKNNGYTF. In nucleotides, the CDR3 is TGTGCCAGCAGTCCCATGACAGGGAAGAATAATGGCTACACCTTC.

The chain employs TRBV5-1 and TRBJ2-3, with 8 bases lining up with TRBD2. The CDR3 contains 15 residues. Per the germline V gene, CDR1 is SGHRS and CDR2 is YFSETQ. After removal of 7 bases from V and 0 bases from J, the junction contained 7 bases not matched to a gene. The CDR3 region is CASGVGGGSTDTQYF. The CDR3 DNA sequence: TGCGCCAGCGGTGTTGGCGGGGGGAGCACAGATACGCAGTATTTT.

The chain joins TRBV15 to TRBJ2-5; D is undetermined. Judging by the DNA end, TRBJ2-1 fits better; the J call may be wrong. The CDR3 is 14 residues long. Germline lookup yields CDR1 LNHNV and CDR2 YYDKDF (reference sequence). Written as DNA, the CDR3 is TGTGCCACCAGCAGAGATAGGATCGAGGAGACCCAGTTCTTC. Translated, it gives CATSRDRIEETQFF.

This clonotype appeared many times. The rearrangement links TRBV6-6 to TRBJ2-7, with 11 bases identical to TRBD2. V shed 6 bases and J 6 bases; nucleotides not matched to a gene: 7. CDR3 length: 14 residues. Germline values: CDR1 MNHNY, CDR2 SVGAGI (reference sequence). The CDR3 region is CASSILAGGPEQYF. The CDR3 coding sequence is TGTGCCAGCAGCATTTTAGCGGGAGGGCCCGAGCAGTACTTC.

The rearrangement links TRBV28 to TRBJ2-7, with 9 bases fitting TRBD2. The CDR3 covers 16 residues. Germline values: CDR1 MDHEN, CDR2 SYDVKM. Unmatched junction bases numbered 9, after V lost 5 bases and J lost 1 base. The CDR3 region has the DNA TGTGCCAGCAGTGTCGGCAGGCTAGCGGGATCCTACGAGCAGTACTTC. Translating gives CASSVGRLAGSYEQYF.

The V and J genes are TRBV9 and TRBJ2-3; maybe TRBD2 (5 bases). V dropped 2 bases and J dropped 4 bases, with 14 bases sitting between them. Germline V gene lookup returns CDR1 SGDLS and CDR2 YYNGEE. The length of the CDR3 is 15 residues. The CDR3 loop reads CASSVEGGGSDTQYF. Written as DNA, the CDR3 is TGTGCCAGCAGCGTCGAGGGTGGCGGGTCAGATACGCAGTATTTT.

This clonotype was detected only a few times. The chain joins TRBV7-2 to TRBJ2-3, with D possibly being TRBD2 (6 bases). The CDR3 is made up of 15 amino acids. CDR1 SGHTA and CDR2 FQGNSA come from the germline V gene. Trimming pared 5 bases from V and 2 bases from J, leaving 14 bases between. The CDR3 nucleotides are TGTGCCAGCAGCCGGGGGTCGTGGTTCACAGATACGCAGTATTTT. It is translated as CASSRGSWFTDTQYF.

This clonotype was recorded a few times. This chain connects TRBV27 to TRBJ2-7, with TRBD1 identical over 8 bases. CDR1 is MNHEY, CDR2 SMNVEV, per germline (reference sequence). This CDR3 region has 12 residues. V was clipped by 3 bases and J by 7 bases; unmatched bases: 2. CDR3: CASSFQGAEQYF. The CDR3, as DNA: TGTGCCAGCAGTTTCCAGGGGGCGGAGCAGTACTTC.

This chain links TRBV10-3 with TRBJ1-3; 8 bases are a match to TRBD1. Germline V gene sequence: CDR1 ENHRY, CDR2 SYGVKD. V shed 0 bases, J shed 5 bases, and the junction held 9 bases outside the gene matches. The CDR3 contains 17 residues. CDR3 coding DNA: TGTGCCATCAGTGAGTCGGGAAGGCAGGGGGCGAGAAACACCATATATTTT. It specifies CAISESGRQGARNTIYF.

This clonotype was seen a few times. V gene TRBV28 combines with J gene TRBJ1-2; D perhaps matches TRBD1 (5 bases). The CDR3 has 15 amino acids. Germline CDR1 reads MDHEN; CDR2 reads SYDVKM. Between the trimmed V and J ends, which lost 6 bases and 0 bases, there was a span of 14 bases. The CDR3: CASRTRRGANYGYTF. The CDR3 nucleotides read TGTGCCAGCAGAACCCGGAGGGGAGCTAACTATGGCTACACCTTC.

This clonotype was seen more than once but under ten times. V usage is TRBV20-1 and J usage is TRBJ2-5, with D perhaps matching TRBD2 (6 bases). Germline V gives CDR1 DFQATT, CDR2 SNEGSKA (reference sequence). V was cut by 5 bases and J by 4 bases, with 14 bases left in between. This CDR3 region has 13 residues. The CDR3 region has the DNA TGCAGTGCTGAGAAAGACGGGGGAGAGACCCAGTACTTC. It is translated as CSAEKDGGETQYF.